Presented here are 21 T cell receptor beta chains from one specimen sequenced in a study of blood T cell repertoires in COVID-19. Measured with immunoSEQ multiplex PCR; TCRdb has only the in-frame clones, and not every one. The sample lists about 170,000 clones, 84% seen once, with about 12% in the top ten. Specimen: PBMCs or T cells enriched from blood (not recorded which). Source of these receptors: a man aged 50-60 years who had recovered from COVID-19.

This clone showed up just once. V usage is TRBV12-2 and J usage is TRBJ2-7; whether TRBD1, the table's D call, matches the DNA was not checked. TRBV12-2 is deemed a pseudogene. CDR3 length: 22 amino acids. In DNA, the CDR3 is TGTGCAAGCCTCTCCCTGAGGCTCGGAAGGGACAGAGCTCCCCGCACCCCCTACGAGCAGTACTTC. Translating gives CASLSLRLGRDRAPRTPYEQYF.

The rearrangement joins TRBV9 to TRBJ2-1; a weak D match, TRBD2 (7 bases). Germline V gene data show CDR1 as SGDLS and CDR2 as YYNGEE. V was trimmed by 0 bases and J by 9 bases, leaving 13 bases between them. CDR3 length: 14 amino acids. In nucleotides, the CDR3 is TGTGCCAGCAGCGTAGGAGGGGGGGAGGGTGAGCAGTTCTTC. It is translated as CASSVGGGEGEQFF.

This sequence joins TRBV3-1 (or the pseudogene TRBV3-2) and TRBJ2-7; 8 nucleotides align to TRBD2. V was pared by 0 bases and J by 2 bases, with 6 bases of the junction left unmatched. The CDR3 spans 16 residues. Germline CDR1 is LGHDT and CDR2 is YNNKEL (reference sequence). CDR3 amino acids: CASSQDPGLATYEQYF. For the CDR3, the DNA is TGTGCCAGCAGCCAAGATCCCGGACTAGCTACCTACGAGCAGTACTTC.

The CDR3 spells CASVGRYEQYF. The CDR3 nucleotides are TGTGCCAGCGTCGGCAGGTACGAGCAGTACTTC. The gene calls are TRBV6-5 and TRBJ2-7; no clear D gene. The CDR3 runs 11 residues. Germline V gene data show CDR1 as MNHEY and CDR2 as SVGAGI. The V end lost 8 bases, the J end lost 4 bases, and 9 bases lay between the germline ends.

The chain joins TRBV10-1 to TRBJ1-1; 8 bases align to TRBD1. Looked up from germline, CDR1 is WNHNN and CDR2 is SYGVQD (reference sequence). V gave up 0 bases and J gave up 3 bases; unmatched junction bases: 3. This CDR3 is 15 amino acids long. The CDR3 DNA follows: TGCGCCAGCAGTGAGTCGGACAGGGTGGACACTGAAGCTTTCTTT. This translates into CASSESDRVDTEAFF.

This chain uses TRBV6-2 or TRBV6-3 with TRBJ1-2; a weak D match, TRBD1 (6 bases). CDR1 is MNHEY, CDR2 SVGEGT, per germline. Trimming pared 4 bases from V and 4 bases from J, leaving 22 bases between. The CDR3 extends over 17 amino acids. The CDR3, as DNA: TGTGCCAGCAGTTGGGGCTTTCAATGGGGGCACCTCTATGGCTACACCTTC. Protein: CASSWGFQWGHLYGYTF.

The chain combines TRBV10-3 with TRBJ1-3; D might be TRBD1 (5 bases). The CDR3 totals 15 residues. Between the trimmed V and J ends, which lost 3 bases and 4 bases, there was a span of 13 bases. Per the germline V gene, CDR1 is ENHRY and CDR2 is SYGVKD. The CDR3 sequence: CAISDTGKYGNTIYF. CDR3 coding DNA: TGTGCCATCAGTGACACAGGAAAGTACGGAAACACCATATATTTT.

The gene calls are TRBV29-1 and TRBJ1-4; D may be TRBD1 (6 bases). Trimming removed 5 bases from V and 12 bases from J, with 16 bases in between. Germline assignment: CDR1 SQVTM and CDR2 ANQGSEA. The CDR3 consists of 12 residues. The CDR3 protein is CSVRTAHGELFF. The CDR3 DNA is TGCAGCGTTAGGACAGCCCACGGGGAACTGTTTTTT. The variable domain in full, with the rest retrieved from reference TRBV29-1 and TRBJ1-4, is SAVISQKPSRDICQRGTSLTIQCQVDSQVTMMFWYRQQPGQSLTLIATANQGSEATYESGFVIDKFPISRPNLTFSTLTVSNMSPEDSSIYLCSVRTAHGELFFGSGTQLSVL.

This chain joins TRBV25-1 and TRBJ2-3, with a tentative D call TRBD1 (5 bases). V was pared by 1 base and J by 7 bases, with 15 bases between. CDR3 length: 15 residues. Germline V gene data show CDR1 as MGHDK and CDR2 as SYGVNS. Here the CDR3 DNA reads TGTGCCAGCAGTGAATCCAGGCAGGGCCCACATACGCAGTATTTT. It is translated as CASSESRQGPHTQYF.

V and J are TRBV16 and TRBJ1-6, with D unresolved. V was clipped by 2 bases and J by 5 bases, with 13 bases between them. The CDR3 runs 16 residues. The germline CDR1 and CDR2 sequences are KGHSY and FQNENV. CDR3 loop: CASSQRGGRNNSPLHF. The CDR3 DNA is TGTGCCAGCAGCCAAAGAGGAGGGAGAAATAATTCACCCCTCCACTTT.

The DNA of the CDR3 is TGTGCCAGCTCACCGGGGGCTTCCGGACAGGCCAATAATTCACCCCTCCACTTT. Translation gives CASSPGASGQANNSPLHF. The chain is built from TRBV18 and TRBJ1-6, with TRBD1 matching over 7 bases. Germline assignment: CDR1 KGHSH and CDR2 LQKENI. The V gene end was trimmed by 3 bases and the J gene end by 5 bases; junction bases not matched to a gene: 13. The CDR3 is made up of 18 amino acids.

J is TRBJ1-5 and V is TRBV9, with D uncertain. This CDR3 has 15 residues. Germline V gene lookup returns CDR1 SGDLS and CDR2 YYNGEE. V gave up 0 bases and J gave up 4 bases, with 11 bases separating them. The DNA for the CDR3 is TGTGCCAGCAGCGTAGCCGGAGAGATGAATCAGCCCCAGCATTTT. This codes for CASSVAGEMNQPQHF.

In this sample, this clone turned up a few times. The J gene is TRBJ2-3, the V gene TRBV3-1 (or the pseudogene TRBV3-2); possibly TRBD2 for D (5 bases). Germline loops: CDR1 LGHDT, CDR2 YNNKEL (reference sequence). The V end was cut by 1 base, the J end by 8 bases, with 10 bases between. The CDR3 is 13 amino acids. The CDR3 DNA is TGTGCCAGCAGCCAAGGAGCGGCTGGTACGCAGTATTTT. Protein product: CASSQGAAGTQYF.

The V gene is TRBV7-6, the J gene TRBJ2-5; perhaps TRBD1 as D (6 bases). The V gene lost 0 bases and the J gene lost 5 bases, with 7 bases spanning the gap. The CDR3 runs to 13 residues. Germline CDR1 SGHVS, CDR2 FNYEAQ. The CDR3 DNA reads as TGTGCCAGCAGCTTAGCGGGGGCCGAGACCCAGTACTTC. It specifies CASSLAGAETQYF.

This clone was found a few times. The V gene is TRBV5-6, the J gene TRBJ2-3; 11 nucleotides line up with TRBD2. The CDR3 sequence is 14 residues long. J was trimmed by 4 bases and V by 4 bases; bases with no gene match: 2. The germline CDR1 and CDR2 sequences are SGHDT and YYEEEE. The CDR3 spells CASSTLAGADTQYF. CDR3 sequence (DNA): TGTGCCAGCAGCACACTAGCGGGGGCAGATACGCAGTATTTT.

This chain joins TRBV5-1 and TRBJ2-3; tentative D call: TRBD2 (6 bases). The ends were cut back, 4 bases at V and 8 bases at J, with 17 bases in the middle. Germline CDR1 reads SGHRS; CDR2 reads YFSETQ. This CDR3 has 14 amino acids. The DNA for the CDR3 is TGCGCCAGCAGCGCGGGACGGGGTGCGAGTACGCAGTATTTT. Its protein is CASSAGRGASTQYF.

Points on this clone: At one end the junction does not follow the germline gene, possibly because of a read error. The chain recombines TRBV7-7 with TRBJ2-2; possible D gene TRBD2, 5 bases. Germline assignment: CDR1 SSHAT and CDR2 FNYEAQ (reference sequence). The CDR3 loop spans 13 amino acids. CDR3 residues: CASSPGTTGELFF. The CDR3 DNA reads TGTGCTAGCAGTCCGGGAACGACCGGGGAGCTGTTTTTT.

This clone is a singleton in its sample. The chain is built from TRBV7-9 and TRBJ2-6; no reliable D call. The CDR3 consists of 16 residues. Trimming took off 0 bases at V and 4 bases at J, with 10 bases between the two ends. CDR1 is SEHNR and CDR2 is FQNEAQ in the germline V gene (reference sequence). The CDR3: CASSLAGSPGANVLTF. In DNA, the CDR3 is TGTGCCAGCAGCTTAGCGGGCTCCCCGGGGGCCAACGTCCTGACTTTC. The full variable domain, its missing parts supplied by reference TRBV7-9 and TRBJ2-6, is DTGVSQNPRHKITKRGQNVTFRCDPISEHNRLYWYRQTLGQGPEFLTYFQNEAQLEKSRLLSDRFSAERPKGSFSTLEIQRTEQGDSAMYLCASSLAGSPGANVLTFGAGSRLTVL.

The rearrangement uses TRBV7-9 and TRBJ1-5, with 8 bases that match TRBD1. The length of the CDR3 is 15 residues. V was pared by 5 bases and J by 5 bases, with 8 bases of the junction left unmatched. Germline CDR1 and CDR2: SEHNR and FQNEAQ (reference sequence). In DNA, the CDR3 is TGTGCCAGCAGCCCCCCCGGACAGGGATATCAGCCCCAGCATTTT. As protein: CASSPPGQGYQPQHF.

The chain employs TRBV3-1 (or the pseudogene TRBV3-2) and TRBJ2-7; 12 bases are shared with TRBD2. The CDR3 contains 15 residues. In germline, CDR1 is LGHDT, CDR2 YNNKEL (reference sequence). The V segment lost 4 bases and the J segment 1 base; nucleotides outside the gene matches: 2. For the CDR3, the DNA is TGTGCCAGCAGCCCCGGGACTAGCGGGTCCTACGAGCAGTACTTC. Translating gives CASSPGTSGSYEQYF.

For this clone: The junction shows a germline mismatch at one end, possibly a read error. Other DNA sequences of this sample code for an identical CDR3. This rearrangement joins TRBV19 to TRBJ1-5; TRBD1 aligns across 9 bases. Looked up from germline, CDR1 is LNHDA and CDR2 is SQIVND (reference sequence). The CDR3 runs to 16 residues. CDR3 DNA: TGTGCTAGTAGTATGAGGGGACAGGGCCCCAATCAGCCCCAGCATTTT. This translates into CASSMRGQGPNQPQHF.